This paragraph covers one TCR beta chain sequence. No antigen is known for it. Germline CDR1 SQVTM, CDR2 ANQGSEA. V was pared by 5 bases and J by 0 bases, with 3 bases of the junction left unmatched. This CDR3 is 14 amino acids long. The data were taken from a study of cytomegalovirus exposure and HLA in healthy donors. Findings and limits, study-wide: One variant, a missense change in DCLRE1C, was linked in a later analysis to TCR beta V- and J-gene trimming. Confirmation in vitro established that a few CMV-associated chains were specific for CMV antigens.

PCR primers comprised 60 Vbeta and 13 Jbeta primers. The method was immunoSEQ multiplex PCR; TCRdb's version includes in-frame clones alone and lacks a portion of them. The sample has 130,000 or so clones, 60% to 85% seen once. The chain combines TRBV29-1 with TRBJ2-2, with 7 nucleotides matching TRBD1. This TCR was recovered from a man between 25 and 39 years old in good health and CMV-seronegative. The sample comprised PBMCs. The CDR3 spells CSVRTGANTGELFF. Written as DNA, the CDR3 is TGCAGCGTTCGGACAGGAGCGAACACCGGGGAGCTGTTTTTT.